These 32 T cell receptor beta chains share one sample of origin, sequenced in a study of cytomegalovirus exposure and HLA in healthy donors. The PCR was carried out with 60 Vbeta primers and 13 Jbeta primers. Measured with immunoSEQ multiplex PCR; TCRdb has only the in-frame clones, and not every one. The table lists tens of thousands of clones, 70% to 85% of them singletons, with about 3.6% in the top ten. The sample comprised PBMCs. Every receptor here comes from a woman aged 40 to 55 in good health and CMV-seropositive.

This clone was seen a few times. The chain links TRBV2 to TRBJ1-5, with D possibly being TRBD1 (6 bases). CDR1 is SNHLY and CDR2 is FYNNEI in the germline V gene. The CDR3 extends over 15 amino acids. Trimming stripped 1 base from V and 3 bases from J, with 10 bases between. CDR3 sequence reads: CASSEVRGYNQPQHF. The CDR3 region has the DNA TGTGCCAGCAGTGAAGTGAGGGGGTACAATCAGCCCCAGCATTTT.

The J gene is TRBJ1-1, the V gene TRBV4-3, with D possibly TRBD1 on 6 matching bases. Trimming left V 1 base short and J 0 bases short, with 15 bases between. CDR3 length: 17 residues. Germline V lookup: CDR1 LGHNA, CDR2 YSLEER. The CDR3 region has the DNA TGCGCCAGCAGCCAAGTAAAAGGTCACAGGGTGAACACTGAAGCTTTCTTT. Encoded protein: CASSQVKGHRVNTEAFF.

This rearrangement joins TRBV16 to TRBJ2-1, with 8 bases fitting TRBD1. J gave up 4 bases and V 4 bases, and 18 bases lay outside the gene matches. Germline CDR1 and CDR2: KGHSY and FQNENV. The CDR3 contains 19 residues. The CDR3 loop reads CASSLTFTLQGVPYNEQFF. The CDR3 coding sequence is TGTGCCAGCAGCCTAACCTTCACATTACAGGGGGTCCCTTACAATGAGCAGTTCTTC.

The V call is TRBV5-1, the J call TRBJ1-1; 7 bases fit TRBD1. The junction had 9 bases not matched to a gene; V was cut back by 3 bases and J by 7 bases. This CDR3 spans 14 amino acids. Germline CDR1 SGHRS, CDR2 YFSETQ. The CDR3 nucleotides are TGCGCCAGCAGCTGGGAGGGGGCGGGAGGTGAAGCTTTCTTT. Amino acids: CASSWEGAGGEAFF.

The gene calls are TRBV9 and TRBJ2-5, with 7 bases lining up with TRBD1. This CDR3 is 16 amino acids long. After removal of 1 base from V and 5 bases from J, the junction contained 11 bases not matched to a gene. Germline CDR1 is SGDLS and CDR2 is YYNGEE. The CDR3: CASSVTDRVIWETQYF. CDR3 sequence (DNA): TGTGCCAGCAGCGTAACCGACAGGGTAATATGGGAGACCCAGTACTTC.

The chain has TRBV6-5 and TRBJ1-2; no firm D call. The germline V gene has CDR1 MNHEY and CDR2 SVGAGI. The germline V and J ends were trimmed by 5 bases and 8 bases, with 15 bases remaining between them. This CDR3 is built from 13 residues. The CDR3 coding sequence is TGTGCCAGCAGTGATCGGGGAAGAGGCGGCTACACCTTC. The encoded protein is CASSDRGRGGYTF.

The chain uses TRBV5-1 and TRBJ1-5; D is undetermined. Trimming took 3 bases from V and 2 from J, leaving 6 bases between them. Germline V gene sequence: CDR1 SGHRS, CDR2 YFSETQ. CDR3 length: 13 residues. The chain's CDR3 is CASSSEGNQPQHF. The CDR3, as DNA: TGCGCCAGCAGCTCAGAGGGCAATCAGCCCCAGCATTTT. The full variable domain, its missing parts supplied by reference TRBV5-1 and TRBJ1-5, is KAGVTQTPRYLIKTRGQQVTLSCSPISGHRSVSWYQQTPGQGLQFLFEYFSETQRNKGNFPGRFSGRQFSNSRSEMNVSTLELGDSALYLCASSSEGNQPQHFGDGTRLSIL.

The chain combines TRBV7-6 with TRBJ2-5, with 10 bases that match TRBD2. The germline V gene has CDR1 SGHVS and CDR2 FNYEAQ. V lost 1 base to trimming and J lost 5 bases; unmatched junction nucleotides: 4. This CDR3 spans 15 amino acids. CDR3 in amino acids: CASSLERGGYETQYF. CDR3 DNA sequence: TGTGCCAGCAGCTTAGAGCGGGGGGGCTACGAGACCCAGTACTTC.

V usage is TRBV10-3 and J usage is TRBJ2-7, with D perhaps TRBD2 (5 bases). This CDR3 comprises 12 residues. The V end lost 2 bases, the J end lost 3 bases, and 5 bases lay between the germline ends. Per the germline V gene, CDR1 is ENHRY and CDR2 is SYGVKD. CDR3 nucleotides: TGTGCCATCAGTGAGGGAGGCTACGAGCAGTACTTC. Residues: CAISEGGYEQYF.

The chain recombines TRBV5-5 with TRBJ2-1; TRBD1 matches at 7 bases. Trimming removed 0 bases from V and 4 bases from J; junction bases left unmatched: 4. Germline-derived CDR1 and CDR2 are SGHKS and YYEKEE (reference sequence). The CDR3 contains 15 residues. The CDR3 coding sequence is TGTGCCAGCAGCTTGGCTTACAGGGGATACAATGAGCAGTTCTTC. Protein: CASSLAYRGYNEQFF.

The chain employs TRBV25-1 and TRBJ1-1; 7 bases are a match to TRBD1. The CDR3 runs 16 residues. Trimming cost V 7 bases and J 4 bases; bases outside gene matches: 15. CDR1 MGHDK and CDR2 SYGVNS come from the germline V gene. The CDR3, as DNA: TGTGCCAGCACCTTGACAGGGAGGATTGGAGGCACTGAAGCTTTCTTT. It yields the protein CASTLTGRIGGTEAFF. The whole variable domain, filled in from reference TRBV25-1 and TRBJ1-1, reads EADIYQTPRYLVIGTGKKITLECSQTMGHDKMYWYQQDPGMELHLIHYSYGVNSTEKGDLSSESTVSRIRTEHFPLTLESARPSHTSQYLCASTLTGRIGGTEAFFGQGTRLTVV.

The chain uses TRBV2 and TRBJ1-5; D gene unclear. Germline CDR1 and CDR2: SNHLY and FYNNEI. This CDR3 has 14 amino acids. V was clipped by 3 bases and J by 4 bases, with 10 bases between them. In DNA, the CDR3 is TGTGCCAGCAGTGAGCGGAGAGAGAATCAGCCCCAGCATTTT. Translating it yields CASSERRENQPQHF.

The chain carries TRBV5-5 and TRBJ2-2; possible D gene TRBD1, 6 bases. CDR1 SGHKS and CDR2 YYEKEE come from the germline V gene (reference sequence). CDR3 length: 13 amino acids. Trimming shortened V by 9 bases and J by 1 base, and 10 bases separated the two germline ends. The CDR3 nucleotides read TGTGCCACAACGGGACAGAACACCGGGGAGCTGTTTTTT. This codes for CATTGQNTGELFF.

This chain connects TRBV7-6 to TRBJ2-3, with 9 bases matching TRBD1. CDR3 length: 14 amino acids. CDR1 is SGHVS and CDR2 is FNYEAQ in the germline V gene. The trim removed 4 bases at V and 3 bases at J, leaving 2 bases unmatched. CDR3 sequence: CASSSGQGTDTQYF. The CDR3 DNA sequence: TGTGCCAGCAGCTCGGGACAGGGAACAGATACGCAGTATTTT.

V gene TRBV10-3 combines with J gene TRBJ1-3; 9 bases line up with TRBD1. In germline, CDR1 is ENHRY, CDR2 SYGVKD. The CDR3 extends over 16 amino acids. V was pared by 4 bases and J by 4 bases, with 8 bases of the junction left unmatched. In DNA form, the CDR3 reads TGTGCCATCAGTGCCCCCGGGACAGGGCGCGGAAACACCATATATTTT. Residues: CAISAPGTGRGNTIYF.

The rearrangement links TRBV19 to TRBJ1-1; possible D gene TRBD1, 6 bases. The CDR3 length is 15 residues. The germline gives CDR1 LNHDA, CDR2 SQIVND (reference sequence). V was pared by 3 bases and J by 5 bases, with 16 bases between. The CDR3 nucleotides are TGTGCCAGTAGTATCTATAGACAGGCGAAAACTGAAGCTTTCTTT. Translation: CASSIYRQAKTEAFF.

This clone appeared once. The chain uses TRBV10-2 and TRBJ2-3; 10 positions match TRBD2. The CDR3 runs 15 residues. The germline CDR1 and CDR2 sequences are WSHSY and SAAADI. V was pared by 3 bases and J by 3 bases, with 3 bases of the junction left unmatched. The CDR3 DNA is TGCGCCAGCAGTGAAGCGGGGGGGCGGACAGATACGCAGTATTTT. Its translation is CASSEAGGRTDTQYF.

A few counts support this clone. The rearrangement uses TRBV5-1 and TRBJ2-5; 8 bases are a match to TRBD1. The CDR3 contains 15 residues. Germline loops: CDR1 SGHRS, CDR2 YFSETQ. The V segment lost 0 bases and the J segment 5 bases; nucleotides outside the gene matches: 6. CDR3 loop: CASSLDPGGRETQYF. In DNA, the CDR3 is TGCGCCAGCAGCTTGGACCCAGGGGGCCGGGAGACCCAGTACTTC. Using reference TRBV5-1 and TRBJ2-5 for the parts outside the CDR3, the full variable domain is KAGVTQTPRYLIKTRGQQVTLSCSPISGHRSVSWYQQTPGQGLQFLFEYFSETQRNKGNFPGRFSGRQFSNSRSEMNVSTLELGDSALYLCASSLDPGGRETQYFGPGTRLLVL.

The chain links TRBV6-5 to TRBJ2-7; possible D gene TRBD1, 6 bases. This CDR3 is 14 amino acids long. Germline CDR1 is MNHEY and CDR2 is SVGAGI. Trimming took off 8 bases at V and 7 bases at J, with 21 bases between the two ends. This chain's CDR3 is CASRNPGTSGEQYF. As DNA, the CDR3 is TGTGCCAGCCGCAATCCCGGGACAAGTGGAGAGCAGTACTTC.

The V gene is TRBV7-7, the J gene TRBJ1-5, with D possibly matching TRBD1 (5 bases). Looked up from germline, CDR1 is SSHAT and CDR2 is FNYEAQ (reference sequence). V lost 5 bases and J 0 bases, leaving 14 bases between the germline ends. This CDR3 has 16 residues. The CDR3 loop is CASSQPGLDSNQPQHF. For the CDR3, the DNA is TGTGCCAGCAGCCAACCGGGACTGGATAGCAATCAGCCCCAGCATTTT.

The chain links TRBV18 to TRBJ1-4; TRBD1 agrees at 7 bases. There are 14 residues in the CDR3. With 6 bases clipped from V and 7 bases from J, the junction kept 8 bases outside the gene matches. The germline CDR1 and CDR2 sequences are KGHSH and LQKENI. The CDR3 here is CASSYTGAGEKLFF. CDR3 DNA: TGTGCCAGCTCGTACACAGGGGCTGGTGAAAAACTGTTTTTT.

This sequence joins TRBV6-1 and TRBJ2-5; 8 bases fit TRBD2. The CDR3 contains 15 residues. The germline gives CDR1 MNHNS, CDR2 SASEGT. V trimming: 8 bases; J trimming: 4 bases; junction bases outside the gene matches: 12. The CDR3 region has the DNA TGTGCCAGCTATCAACCGGGGGGGCCTGGAGAGACCCAGTACTTC. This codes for CASYQPGGPGETQYF.

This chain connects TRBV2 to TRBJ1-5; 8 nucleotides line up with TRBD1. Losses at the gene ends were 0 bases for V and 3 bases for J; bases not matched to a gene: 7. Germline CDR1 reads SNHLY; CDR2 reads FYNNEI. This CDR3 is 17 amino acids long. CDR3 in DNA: TGTGCCAGCAGTGAAGCGTATCAGGGGGCTCCCAATCAGCCCCAGCATTTT. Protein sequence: CASSEAYQGAPNQPQHF.

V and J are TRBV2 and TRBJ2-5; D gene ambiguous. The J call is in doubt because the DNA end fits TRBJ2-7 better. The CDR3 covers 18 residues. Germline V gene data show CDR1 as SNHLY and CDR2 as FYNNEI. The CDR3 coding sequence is TGTGCCAGCAGTGACTCTTCTACCTCGTTTGCGAGCCCCTCCGAGCAGTACTTC. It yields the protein CASSDSSTSFASPSEQYF.

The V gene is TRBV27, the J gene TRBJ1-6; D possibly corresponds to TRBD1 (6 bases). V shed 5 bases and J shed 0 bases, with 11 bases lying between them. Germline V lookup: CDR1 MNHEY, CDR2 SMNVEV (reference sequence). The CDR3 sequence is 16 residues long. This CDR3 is CASSITGYSYNSPLHF. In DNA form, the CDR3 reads TGTGCCAGCAGTATTACAGGGTACTCCTATAATTCACCCCTCCACTTT.

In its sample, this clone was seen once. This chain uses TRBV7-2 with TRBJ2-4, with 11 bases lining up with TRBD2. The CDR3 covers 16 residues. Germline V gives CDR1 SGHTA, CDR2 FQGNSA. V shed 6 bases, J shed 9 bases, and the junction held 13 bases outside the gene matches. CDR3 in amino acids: CASSFLAGGAGGIQYF. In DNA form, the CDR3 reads TGTGCCAGCAGTTTTCTAGCGGGGGGCGCGGGGGGCATTCAGTACTTC.

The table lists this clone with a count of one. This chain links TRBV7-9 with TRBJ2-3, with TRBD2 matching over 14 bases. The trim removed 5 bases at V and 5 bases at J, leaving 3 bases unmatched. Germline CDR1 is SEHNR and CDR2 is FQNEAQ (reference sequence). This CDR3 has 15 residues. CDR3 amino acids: CASSLGTSGGDTQYF. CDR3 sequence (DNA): TGTGCCAGCAGCCTTGGGACTAGCGGGGGAGATACGCAGTATTTT.

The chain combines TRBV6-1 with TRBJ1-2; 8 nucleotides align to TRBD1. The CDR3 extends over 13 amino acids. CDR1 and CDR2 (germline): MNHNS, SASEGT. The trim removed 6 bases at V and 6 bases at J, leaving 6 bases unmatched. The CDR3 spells CASSQGQVNGYTF. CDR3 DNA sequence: TGTGCCAGCAGCCAGGGACAGGTTAATGGCTACACCTTC.

CDR3 DNA sequence: TGTGCCTGGAGAGACAGGGGGTTGCTATACGAGCAGTACTTC. It codes for CAWRDRGLLYEQYF. This chain connects TRBV30 to TRBJ2-7; 9 nucleotides align to TRBD1. The CDR3 runs 14 residues. V lost 3 bases to trimming and J lost 4 bases; unmatched junction nucleotides: 7. Germline V gives CDR1 GTSNPN, CDR2 SVGIG (reference sequence). Full variable domain (rest looked up from reference TRBV30 and TRBJ2-7): SQTIHQWPATLVQPVGSPLSLECTVEGTSNPNLYWYRQAAGRGLQLLFYSVGIGQISSEVPQNLSASRPQDRQFILSSKKLLLSDSGFYLCAWRDRGLLYEQYFGPGTRLTVT.

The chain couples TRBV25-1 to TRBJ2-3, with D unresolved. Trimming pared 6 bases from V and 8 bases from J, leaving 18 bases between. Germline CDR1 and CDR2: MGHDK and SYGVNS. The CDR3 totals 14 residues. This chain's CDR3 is CASSTRSSNPTQYF. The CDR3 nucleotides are TGTGCCAGCAGCACTCGGTCGTCCAATCCTACGCAGTATTTT.

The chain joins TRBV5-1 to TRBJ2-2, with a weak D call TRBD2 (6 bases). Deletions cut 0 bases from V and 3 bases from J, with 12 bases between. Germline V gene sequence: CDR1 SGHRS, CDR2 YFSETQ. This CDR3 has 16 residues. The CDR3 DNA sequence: TGCGCCAGCAGCTTGGTAGCGCGGGACTACACCGGGGAGCTGTTTTTT. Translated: CASSLVARDYTGELFF.

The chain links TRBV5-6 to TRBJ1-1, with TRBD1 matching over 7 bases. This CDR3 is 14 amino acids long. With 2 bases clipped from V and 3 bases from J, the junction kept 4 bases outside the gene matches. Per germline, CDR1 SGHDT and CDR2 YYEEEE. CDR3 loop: CASSFLGGDTEAFF. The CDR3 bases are TGTGCCAGCAGCTTTTTAGGGGGCGACACTGAAGCTTTCTTT.